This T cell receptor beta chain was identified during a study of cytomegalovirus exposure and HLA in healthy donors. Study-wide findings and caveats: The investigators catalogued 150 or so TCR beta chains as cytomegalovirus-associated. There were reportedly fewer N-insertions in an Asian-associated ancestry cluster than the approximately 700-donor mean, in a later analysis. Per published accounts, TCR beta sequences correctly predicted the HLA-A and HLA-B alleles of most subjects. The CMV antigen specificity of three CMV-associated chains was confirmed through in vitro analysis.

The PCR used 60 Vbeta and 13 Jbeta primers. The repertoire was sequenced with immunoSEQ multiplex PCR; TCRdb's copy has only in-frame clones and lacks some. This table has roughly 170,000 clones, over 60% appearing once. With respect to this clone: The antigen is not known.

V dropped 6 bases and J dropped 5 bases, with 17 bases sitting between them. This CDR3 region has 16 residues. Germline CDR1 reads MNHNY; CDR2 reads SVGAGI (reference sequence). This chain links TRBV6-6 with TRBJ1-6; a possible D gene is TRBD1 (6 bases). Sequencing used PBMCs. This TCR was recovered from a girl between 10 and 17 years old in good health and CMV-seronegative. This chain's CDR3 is CASSQTGGRDNSPLHF. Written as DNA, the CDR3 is TGTGCCAGCAGCCAAACGGGGGGCCGCGATAATTCACCCCTCCACTTT.